Following are 17 T cell receptor beta chains from one sample sequenced in a study of human T cells and chemical hapten exposure. Time point in this sample: healthy volunteer bleed at 2 weeks. Unfractionated whole blood was the source of the extracted total RNA. TCRdb recomputed calls from the RACE reads with MiXCR, one row per CDR3 protein. The sample shows about 45,000 distinct CDR3 sequences, roughly 4.5% of them seen only once. The sequenced sample consisted of whole blood. These receptors all come from a female donor in good health. Some clones in this sample may be carry-over from other donors' samples.

Ten or more counts support this clonotype. V usage is TRBV9 and J usage is TRBJ2-3; TRBD1 is a possible D gene (5 bases). The germline CDR1 and CDR2 sequences are SGDLS and YYNGEE. The CDR3 sequence is 15 residues long. Trimming left V 0 bases short and J 0 bases short, with 8 bases between. The chain's CDR3 is CASSVAKGSTDTQYF. CDR3 nucleotide sequence: TGTGCCAGCAGCGTAGCTAAGGGGAGCACAGATACGCAGTATTTT.

This clonotype has a count of ten or more. CDR3 loop: CASSRYHSQREAFF. DNA for the CDR3: TGTGCCAGCAGTAGATACCACTCCCAGCGGGAAGCTTTCTTT. The J gene is TRBJ1-1, the V gene TRBV27; D is undetermined. This CDR3 has 14 amino acids. The ends were cut back, 5 bases at V and 8 bases at J, with 18 bases in the middle. From germline, CDR1 is MNHEY and CDR2 SMNVEV (reference sequence).

This clonotype was seen many times. The chain recombines TRBV20-1 with TRBJ1-1; TRBD1 agrees at 10 bases. With V trimmed by 6 bases and J by 5 bases, 9 bases remained unmatched. Per the germline V gene, CDR1 is DFQATT and CDR2 is SNEGSKA (reference sequence). The CDR3 runs to 14 residues. In DNA, the CDR3 is TGCAGTGCCCTGGACAGGGGGAGGCATACTGAAGCTTTCTTT. Translating gives CSALDRGRHTEAFF.

In its sample, this clonotype was seen many times. This sequence joins TRBV7-3 and TRBJ2-3; TRBD2 aligns across 14 bases. Germline lookup yields CDR1 SGHTA and CDR2 FQGTGA. This CDR3 contains 19 residues. After removal of 6 bases from V and 1 base from J, the junction contained 12 bases not matched to a gene. This CDR3 is CASSLGTGTSGGRTDTQYF. Here the CDR3 DNA reads TGTGCCAGCAGTTTAGGTACCGGGACTAGCGGGGGTCGCACAGATACGCAGTATTTT.

This clonotype was seen many times. The chain links TRBV3-1 to TRBJ1-1, with D possibly TRBD1 on 6 matching bases. The length of the CDR3 is 12 residues. Germline CDR1 reads LGHDT; CDR2 reads YNNKEL (reference sequence). V lost 4 bases, J lost 10 bases, and 13 bases lay in between. CDR3 in amino acids: CASSLGGRGAFF. CDR3 DNA: TGTGCCAGCAGCCTTGGGGGCCGAGGAGCTTTCTTT.

Many counts were recorded for this clonotype. The J gene is TRBJ2-5, the V gene TRBV12-3 or TRBV12-4; 11 bases fit TRBD1. Trimming removed 3 bases from V and 4 bases from J; junction bases left unmatched: 7. There are 16 residues in the CDR3. The CDR3 loop reads CASSFHRTGGGETQYF. CDR3 bases: TGTGCCAGCAGTTTTCACAGGACAGGGGGCGGAGAGACCCAGTACTTC.

This clonotype was seen at least ten times. The chain recombines TRBV2 with TRBJ1-1, with D possibly being TRBD1 (5 bases). The CDR3 runs 15 residues. V dropped 7 bases and J dropped 2 bases, with 17 bases sitting between them. Germline values: CDR1 SNHLY, CDR2 FYNNEI. CDR3 nucleotides: TGTGCCAGCATCCCTGAGACAGCTGCCAACACTGAAGCTTTCTTT. Encoded protein: CASIPETAANTEAFF.

This clonotype was detected many times. The chain employs TRBV29-1 and TRBJ2-7; possibly TRBD1 for D (6 bases). This CDR3 has 13 residues. Trimming stripped 6 bases from V and 7 bases from J, with 19 bases between. Germline V lookup: CDR1 SQVTM, CDR2 ANQGSEA. As DNA, the CDR3 is TGCAGCGTCGGGACAAACAGGGAAGGGGAGCAGTACTTC. Protein: CSVGTNREGEQYF.

This clonotype appeared many times. The chain couples TRBV28 to TRBJ1-6; 7 bases match TRBD1. Germline values: CDR1 MDHEN, CDR2 SYDVKM. This CDR3 comprises 15 residues. V trimming: 8 bases; J trimming: 6 bases; junction bases outside the gene matches: 10. CDR3 nucleotides: TGTGCCAGCCGCGGGACAGAACTCATTAATTCACCCCTCCACTTT. This codes for CASRGTELINSPLHF.

This clonotype was recorded at least ten times. In DNA form, the CDR3 reads TGTGCCACCAGTGATTTGCAGCCGGGGGACCCTAAGAAAGACGGTACGCAGTATTTT. Translating gives CATSDLQPGDPKKDGTQYF. The chain links TRBV24-1 to TRBJ2-3; the D gene is possibly TRBD2 (6 bases). Germline CDR1 and CDR2: KGHDR and SFDVKD. The CDR3 consists of 19 residues. V was clipped by 0 bases and J by 8 bases, with 26 bases between them.

The rearrangement joins TRBV7-2 to TRBJ2-7, with D possibly being TRBD2 (6 bases). The CDR3 contains 13 residues. CDR1 and CDR2 from the germline V gene are SGHTA and FQGNSA. Trimming removed 3 bases at V and 9 bases at J, with 15 bases between. CDR3 sequence reads: CASSLPGLSGQYF. The CDR3 region has the DNA TGTGCCAGCAGCTTGCCGGGACTCTCAGGGCAGTACTTC.

This clonotype was counted only a few times. The gene calls are TRBV19 and TRBJ1-1; weak D call: TRBD1 (5 bases). The CDR3 contains 14 residues. The germline CDR1 and CDR2 sequences are LNHDA and SQIVND (reference sequence). The V gene lost 4 bases and the J gene lost 2 bases, with 11 bases spanning the gap. The DNA for the CDR3 is TGTGCCAGTAGTACACAGGTTTTCAACACTGAAGCTTTCTTT. Translating gives CASSTQVFNTEAFF.

This clonotype was counted ten times or more. The chain carries TRBV6-2 or TRBV6-3 and TRBJ1-5; D perhaps matches TRBD1 (5 bases). CDR1 and CDR2 from the germline V gene are MNHEY and SVGEGT. Trimming took off 2 bases at V and 7 bases at J, with 12 bases between the two ends. CDR3 size: 14 residues. CDR3 DNA sequence: TGTGCCAGCAGTTACGGGGACCTTCGGCAGCCCCAGCATTTT. It encodes CASSYGDLRQPQHF.

Concerning this clonotype itself: This clone may be a read error of a much larger clone one base away. This chain links TRBV18 with TRBJ2-3; the D is unclear. The V and J ends lost 5 bases and 0 bases respectively, with 9 bases between them. The V gene's germline CDR1 is KGHSH and CDR2 LQKENI. This CDR3 has 14 amino acids. CDR3 bases: TGTGCCAGCTCATCGTGTGCTAGCACAGATACGCAGTATTTT. Translating gives CASSSCASTDTQYF.

The gene calls are TRBV18 and TRBJ2-6; possible D gene TRBD1, 6 bases. Germline V gene lookup returns CDR1 KGHSH and CDR2 LQKENI. The V end was cut by 3 bases, the J end by 0 bases, with 12 bases between. The CDR3 is 17 amino acids. The CDR3 DNA reads as TGTGCCAGCTCACCGATGGGACACCTCTCTGGGGCCAACGTCCTGACTTTC. Protein sequence: CASSPMGHLSGANVLTF.

This clonotype showed up many times. This sequence joins TRBV7-2 and TRBJ1-6; no reliable D call. Germline V gene sequence: CDR1 SGHTA, CDR2 FQGNSA. The CDR3 has 15 amino acids. Trimming removed 3 bases from V and 0 bases from J, with 6 bases in between. CDR3 in DNA: TGTGCCAGCAGCTTTGAAGCCTCCTATAATTCACCCCTCCACTTT. It encodes CASSFEASYNSPLHF.

There are a few counts of this clonotype. This rearrangement joins TRBV5-1 to TRBJ2-3; the D gene is possibly TRBD1 (6 bases). Germline CDR1 reads SGHRS; CDR2 reads YFSETQ. CDR3 length: 15 residues. Trimming removed 4 bases at V and 3 bases at J, with 15 bases between. As DNA, the CDR3 is TGCGCCAGCAGCCTTTGGGACATTGGGACAGATACGCAGTATTTT. It codes for CASSLWDIGTDTQYF.